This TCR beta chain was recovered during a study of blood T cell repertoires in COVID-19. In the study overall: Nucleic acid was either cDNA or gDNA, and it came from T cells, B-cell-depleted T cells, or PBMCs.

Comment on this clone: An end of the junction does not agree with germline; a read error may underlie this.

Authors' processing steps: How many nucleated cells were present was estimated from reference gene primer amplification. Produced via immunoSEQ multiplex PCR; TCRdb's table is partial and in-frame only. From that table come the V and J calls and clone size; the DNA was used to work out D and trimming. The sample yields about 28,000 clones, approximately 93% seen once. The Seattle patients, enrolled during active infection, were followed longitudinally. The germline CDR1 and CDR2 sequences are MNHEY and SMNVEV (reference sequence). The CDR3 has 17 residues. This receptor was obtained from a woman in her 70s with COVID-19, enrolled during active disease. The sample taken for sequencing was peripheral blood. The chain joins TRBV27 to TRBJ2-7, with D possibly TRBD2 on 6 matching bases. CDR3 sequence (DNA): TGTGCCAGCAGTTCACCACCTCGGGGGAGAAGCTCCCACGAGCAGTACTTC. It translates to CASSSPPRGRSSHEQYF.